These 7 T cell receptor beta chains were all obtained from the same sample, sequenced in a study of blood T cell repertoires in COVID-19. Method: immunoSEQ multiplex PCR; TCRdb's copy keeps in-frame clones and lacks some. The data contain about 38,000 clones, around four fifths of them singletons. Sequenced: peripheral blood. Receptors originate from a man between 60 and 70 years old with COVID-19, enrolled during active disease.

Notes on this clone: The same CDR3 can be traced to other DNA sequences in this sample. The rearrangement uses TRBV19 and TRBJ1-5; 9 bases are a match to TRBD1. Unmatched junction bases numbered 7, after V lost 5 bases and J lost 5 bases. This CDR3 is built from 15 residues. Germline V gene lookup returns CDR1 LNHDA and CDR2 SQIVND (reference sequence). The CDR3 DNA reads TGTGCCAGTAGTCGGCGGGGACAGGGTGATCAGCCCCAGCATTTT. Its protein is CASSRRGQGDQPQHF.

The rearrangement joins TRBV19 to TRBJ2-7; 7 bases line up with TRBD1. The CDR3 spans 15 residues. Germline V CDR1 and CDR2: LNHDA, SQIVND (reference sequence). V dropped 5 bases and J dropped 2; count of bases not matched to a gene: 9. The CDR3: CASSGPWTGTYEQYF. The CDR3 nucleotides read TGTGCCAGTAGTGGCCCGTGGACAGGAACCTACGAGCAGTACTTC.

Only one count was recorded for this clone. The chain joins TRBV6-5 to TRBJ1-4; no clear D. This CDR3 spans 14 amino acids. The V and J ends lost 0 bases and 5 bases respectively, with 7 bases between them. Germline CDR1 MNHEY, CDR2 SVGAGI. The CDR3 DNA reads TGTGCCAGCAGTTACTCGCGAGAAAATGAAAAACTGTTTTTT. It is translated as CASSYSRENEKLFF.

The V gene is TRBV7-8, the J gene TRBJ2-2; possibly TRBD2 for D (8 bases). There are 14 residues in the CDR3. In germline, CDR1 is SGHVS, CDR2 FQNEAQ. Between the trimmed V and J ends, which lost 10 bases and 6 bases, there was a span of 18 bases. CDR3 sequence reads: CAIKRERGPGELFF. The DNA for the CDR3 is TGTGCCATCAAGCGGGAGAGGGGGCCCGGGGAGCTGTTTTTT.

This clone has a handful of counts. The chain employs TRBV7-8 and TRBJ2-3; weak D call: TRBD1 (6 bases). The CDR3 totals 13 residues. Looked up from germline, CDR1 is SGHVS and CDR2 is FQNEAQ. V lost 3 bases, J lost 3 bases, and 7 bases lay in between. The CDR3 spells CASSFRGTDTQYF. CDR3 bases: TGTGCCAGCAGCTTCAGGGGAACAGATACGCAGTATTTT.

This clone came up once. The CDR3 reads CAISESTSGIEQFF. CDR3 sequence (DNA): TGTGCCATCAGTGAGTCCACTAGCGGGATTGAGCAGTTCTTC. The V and J genes are TRBV10-3 and TRBJ2-1; 10 bases line up with TRBD2. The CDR3 has 14 amino acids. Per the germline V gene, CDR1 is ENHRY and CDR2 is SYGVKD. With 0 bases clipped from V and 9 bases from J, the junction kept 2 bases outside the gene matches.

V is TRBV5-1 and J is TRBJ2-7; D uncertain. The ends were cut back, 3 bases at V and 5 bases at J, with 18 bases in the middle. Germline assignment: CDR1 SGHRS and CDR2 YFSETQ. The CDR3 spans 15 residues. CDR3: CASSWSGGPTDEQYF. The CDR3 DNA follows: TGCGCCAGCAGCTGGTCGGGTGGCCCCACCGACGAGCAGTACTTC.